What follows are 10 T cell receptor beta chains derived from one specimen sequenced in a study of blood T cells in healthy people across ages. The second PCR ran about 6 to 12 cycles with a sample-barcoded 5' primer and J-beta primers. TCRdb used MiXCR to reprocess the 5' RACE reads, holding one entry per CDR3 protein. Of about 930,000 distinct CDR3 sequences listed, 25% to 30% are singletons. The data also belong to a second study, concerning T cells of mothers and their children.

Sequences were obtained from blood. Receptors originate from a woman in her 40s in good health.

This chain uses TRBV28 with TRBJ2-1, with D perhaps matching TRBD2 (6 bases). Germline V CDR1 and CDR2: MDHEN, SYDVKM. V was cut by 6 bases and J by 15 bases, with 12 bases left in between. The CDR3 sequence is 10 residues long. CDR3 residues: CASRLTRPFF. The CDR3 DNA is TGTGCCAGCAGGCTGACTAGGCCGTTCTTC.

This clonotype occurred a few times. The chain carries TRBV12-3 or TRBV12-4 and TRBJ1-1; the D is unclear. Deletions cut 5 bases from V and 6 bases from J, with 10 bases between. The CDR3 has 12 residues. CDR3 protein: CASSTVGPEAFF. The CDR3 coding sequence is TGTGCCAGCAGTACCGTAGGGCCTGAAGCTTTCTTT.

The chain recombines TRBV7-8 with TRBJ1-1; a weak D match, TRBD1 (6 bases). Germline V gene sequence: CDR1 SGHVS, CDR2 FQNEAQ. This CDR3 is built from 12 residues. The ends were cut back, 2 bases at V and 10 bases at J, with 11 bases in the middle. The CDR3 protein is CASSLLGAGAFF. The CDR3, as DNA: TGTGCCAGCAGCTTATTGGGGGCGGGAGCTTTCTTT.

This clonotype was seen a few times. The gene calls are TRBV5-1 and TRBJ2-1; tentatively, D is TRBD1 (5 bases). The CDR3 covers 15 residues. Deletions cut 4 bases from V and 9 bases from J, with 20 bases between. Germline values: CDR1 SGHRS, CDR2 YFSETQ. CDR3: CASSVQGWTSSEQFF. CDR3 nucleotides: TGCGCCAGCAGCGTCCAGGGATGGACGTCCAGTGAGCAGTTCTTC.

Details on this clonotype: A much more abundant neighbour one base away suggests this may be a read error. The rearrangement joins TRBV29-1 to TRBJ2-7; D might be TRBD1 or TRBD2, each matching 5 bases. The CDR3 length is 14 residues. Germline values: CDR1 SQVTM, CDR2 ANQGSEA. CDR3 in amino acids: CSVKEGRNSYEQYF. The CDR3, as DNA: TGCAGCGTTAAAGAGGGGAGAAACTCCTACGAGCAGTACTTC.

This clonotype was counted a few times. The rearrangement uses TRBV5-1 and TRBJ2-5; 8 bases match TRBD1. V was pared by 0 bases and J by 5 bases, with 15 bases of the junction left unmatched. The CDR3 is 18 residues long. Germline V gene lookup returns CDR1 SGHRS and CDR2 YFSETQ. DNA of the CDR3: TGCGCCAGCAGCTTGGCCCTCGGACAGGGTCAAGGTTTGGAGACCCAGTACTTC. Amino acid sequence: CASSLALGQGQGLETQYF.

This clonotype appeared a few times. The chain carries TRBV13 and TRBJ2-1; D is perhaps TRBD2 (5 bases). The germline CDR1 and CDR2 sequences are PRHDT and FYEKMQ (reference sequence). The CDR3 has 17 residues. Trimming cost V 5 bases and J 0 bases, with 17 bases left between them. As DNA, the CDR3 is TGTGCCAGCAGCACCGCCCGAGACGCGGGCTCCTACAATGAGCAGTTCTTC. This gives the protein CASSTARDAGSYNEQFF. The full variable domain, in which reference TRBV13 and TRBJ2-1 provide the parts outside the CDR3, is AAGVIQSPRHLIKEKRETATLKCYPIPRHDTVYWYQQGPGQDPQFLISFYEKMQSDKGSIPDRFSAQQFSDYHSELNMSSLELGDSALYFCASSTARDAGSYNEQFFGPGTRLTVL.

A note on this clonotype: At one boundary the junction diverges from the germline segment, which might be a read error. The chain has TRBV6-6 and TRBJ1-2; perhaps TRBD1 as D (5 bases). CDR1 MNHNY and CDR2 SVGAGI come from the germline V gene (reference sequence). The CDR3 totals 14 residues. CDR3 protein: CASSSPTANDGHTF. CDR3 DNA sequence: TGTGCCAGCAGTTCCCCGACAGCGAATGATGGCCACACCTTC.

Only a few counts were recorded for this clonotype. The V and J genes are TRBV20-1 and TRBJ1-2; no reliable D call. The CDR3 contains 14 residues. Deletions cut 2 bases from V and 0 bases from J, with 10 bases between. CDR1 DFQATT and CDR2 SNEGSKA come from the germline V gene (reference sequence). CDR3 sequence (DNA): TGCAGTGCTAGACCCGACGGGGCTAACTATGGCTACACCTTC. Translation gives CSARPDGANYGYTF.

The chain has TRBV6-6 and TRBJ1-1; TRBD1 is a possible D gene (5 bases). The germline V gene has CDR1 MNHNY and CDR2 SVGAGI (reference sequence). The germline V and J ends were trimmed by 3 bases and 1 base, with 12 bases remaining between them. The CDR3 consists of 15 residues. Written as DNA, the CDR3 is TGTGCCAGCAGTTATCCGGGACGTAGGAACACTGAAGCTTTCTTT. Encoded protein: CASSYPGRRNTEAFF.